Presented here are 5 T cell receptor beta chains from one specimen sequenced in a study of T cell clusters in autoimmune cytopenias. TRB rearrangements were amplified by touch-down multiplex PCR with mixed TRB-A/B primers. Following a re-call of the multiplex PCR reads, TCRdb has one entry per CDR3 protein and lacks DNA. The table counts about 2,700 distinct CDR3 sequences; under 20% lies in the top ten. TRB was amplified from about 270 ng of peripheral blood genomic DNA per sample. Specimen: peripheral blood. These receptor sequences come from a human donor with an autoimmune cytopenia, with autoimmune hepatitis or in good health (not recorded which).

CDR3 in amino acids: CASSSGLAGSTDTQYF. The genes are TRBV5-1 and TRBJ2-3; the TCRdb D gene call, TRBD2, has no DNA to confirm it. The germline V gene encodes CDR1 SGHRS and CDR2 YFSETQ. The CDR3 contains 16 residues.

The chain employs TRBV19 and TRBJ2-7; with no DNA, the TCRdb D assignment of TRBD1 cannot be verified. Germline lookup yields CDR1 LNHDA and CDR2 SQIVND (reference sequence). The CDR3 runs 17 residues. The CDR3 sequence: CASSLWTGGDSAYEQYF. The full variable domain, rest sourced from reference TRBV19 and TRBJ2-7, is DGGITQSPKYLFRKEGQNVTLSCEQNLNHDAMYWYRQDPGQGLRLIYYSQIVNDFQKGDIAEGYSVSREKKESFPLTVTSAQKNPTAFYLCASSLWTGGDSAYEQYFGPGTRLTVT.

V usage is TRBV28 and J usage is TRBJ2-3. The CDR3 loop spans 12 amino acids. Germline loops: CDR1 MDHEN, CDR2 SYDVKM. Here the CDR3 reads CASSYGTDTQYF.

This clonotype is medium-sized (0.01 to 0.1%) by frequency. V usage is TRBV7-9 and J usage is TRBJ2-7; TCRdb indicates TRBD2, and absent DNA this call remains unverified. Germline values: CDR1 SEHNR, CDR2 FQNEAQ (reference sequence). The CDR3 totals 17 residues. The CDR3: CASSPSPGTVLSYEQYF.

The V gene is TRBV5-1, the J gene TRBJ2-4; as DNA is missing, the TRBD1 call by TCRdb cannot be tested. CDR1 is SGHRS, CDR2 YFSETQ, per germline. This CDR3 contains 13 residues. CDR3 sequence reads: CASSLDGTGIQYF.